This T cell receptor (beta chain) was observed in a study of human T cells and chemical hapten exposure. Overall study: Patches with 0.01% DPC went on the upper back, and the tests were read at 6 days.

Time point indicated: pre-sensitization, week 0. Treatment denoted: therapeutic diphenylcyclopropenone sensitization with weekly scalp DPC. There are many counts of this clonotype. Its target is unknown. With V trimmed by 7 bases and J by 8 bases, 5 bases remained unmatched. This CDR3 contains 11 residues. Germline CDR1 is SQVTM and CDR2 is ANQGSEA. Study-wide results and limits: There were significantly more large CDR3 similarity clusters among expanded TCRs than among controls.

MiXCR, run by TCRdb on the RACE reads, gives a single entry per CDR3 protein. Of more than 80,000 distinct CDR3 sequences listed, under 14% are singletons. The specimen comprised whole blood, sampled in connection with sensitization to the hapten diphenylcyclopropenone (DPC). This chain uses TRBV29-1 with TRBJ1-2; 9 nucleotides align to TRBD1. This clonotype was sampled from a woman between 55 and 75 years old with alopecia areata. Some clones in this sample may be carry-over from other donors' samples. CDR3 in DNA: TGCAGCGGTGGGACAGGGAAAGGCTACACCTTC. Its protein product is CSGGTGKGYTF.